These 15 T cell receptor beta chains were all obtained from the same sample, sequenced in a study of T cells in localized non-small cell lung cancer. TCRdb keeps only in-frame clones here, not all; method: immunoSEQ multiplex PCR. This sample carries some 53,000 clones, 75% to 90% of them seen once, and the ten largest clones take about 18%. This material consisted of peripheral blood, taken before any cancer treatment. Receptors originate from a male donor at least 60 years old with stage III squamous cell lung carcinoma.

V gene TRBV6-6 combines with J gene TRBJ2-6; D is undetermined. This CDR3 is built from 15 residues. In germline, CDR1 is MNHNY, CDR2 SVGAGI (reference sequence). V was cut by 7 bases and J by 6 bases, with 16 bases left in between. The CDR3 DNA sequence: TGTGCCAGCACCCATTCCCGGGCTACGGCCAACGTCCTGACTTTC. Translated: CASTHSRATANVLTF.

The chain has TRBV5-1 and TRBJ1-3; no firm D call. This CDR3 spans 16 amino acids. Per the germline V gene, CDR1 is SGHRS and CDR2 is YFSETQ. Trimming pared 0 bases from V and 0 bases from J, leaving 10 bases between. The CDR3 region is CASSLEGRTSGNTIYF. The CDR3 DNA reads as TGCGCCAGCAGCTTGGAGGGCAGGACCTCTGGAAACACCATATATTTT.

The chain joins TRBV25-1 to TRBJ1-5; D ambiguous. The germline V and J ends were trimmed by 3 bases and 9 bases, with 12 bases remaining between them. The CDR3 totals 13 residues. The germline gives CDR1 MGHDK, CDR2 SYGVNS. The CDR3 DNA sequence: TGTGCCAGCAGTGAGGTGGTCGCGGGGCCCCAGCATTTT. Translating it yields CASSEVVAGPQHF.

CDR3 in amino acids: CATLKSGRATDTQYF. The CDR3 DNA reads as TGTGCCACCCTAAAGAGCGGGAGGGCGACAGATACGCAGTATTTT. The chain links TRBV6-5 to TRBJ2-3, with TRBD2 matching 10 bases. The CDR3 spans 15 residues. Germline CDR1 is MNHEY and CDR2 is SVGAGI. V lost 10 bases, J lost 3 bases, and 10 bases stayed unmatched.

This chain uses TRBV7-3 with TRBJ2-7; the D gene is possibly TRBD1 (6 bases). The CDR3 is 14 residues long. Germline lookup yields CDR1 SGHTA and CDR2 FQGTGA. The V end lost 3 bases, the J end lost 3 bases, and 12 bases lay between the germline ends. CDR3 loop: CASSFGQGNYEQYF. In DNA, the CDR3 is TGTGCCAGCAGCTTTGGGCAGGGGAACTACGAGCAGTACTTC. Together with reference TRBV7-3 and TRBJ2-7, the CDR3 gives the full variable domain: GAGVSQTPSNKVTEKGKYVELRCDPISGHTALYWYRQSLGQGPEFLIYFQGTGAADDSGLPNDRFFAVRPEGSVSTLKIQRTERGDSAVYLCASSFGQGNYEQYFGPGTRLTVT.

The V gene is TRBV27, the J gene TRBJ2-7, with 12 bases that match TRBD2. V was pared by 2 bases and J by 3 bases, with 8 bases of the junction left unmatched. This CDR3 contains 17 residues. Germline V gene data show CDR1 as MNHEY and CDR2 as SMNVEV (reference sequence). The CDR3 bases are TGTGCCAGCAGTTTAAATACCGGGACTAGCGGGTTCTACGAGCAGTACTTC. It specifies CASSLNTGTSGFYEQYF.

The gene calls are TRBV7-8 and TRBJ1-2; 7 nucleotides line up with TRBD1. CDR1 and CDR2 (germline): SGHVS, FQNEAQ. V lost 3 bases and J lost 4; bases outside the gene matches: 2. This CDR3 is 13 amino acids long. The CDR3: CASSFDRVYGYTF. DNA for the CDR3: TGTGCCAGCAGCTTCGACAGGGTCTATGGCTACACCTTC. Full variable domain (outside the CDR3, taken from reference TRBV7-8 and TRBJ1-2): GAGVSQSPRYKVAKRGQDVALRCDPISGHVSLFWYQQALGQGPEFLTYFQNEAQLDKSGLPSDRFFAERPEGSVSTLKIQRTQQEDSAVYLCASSFDRVYGYTFGSGTRLTVV.

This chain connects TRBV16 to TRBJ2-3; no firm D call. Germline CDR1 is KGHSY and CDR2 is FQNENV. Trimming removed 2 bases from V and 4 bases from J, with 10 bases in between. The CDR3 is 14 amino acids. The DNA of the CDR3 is TGTGCCAGCAGCCAAAGGGCGGCTTCAGATACGCAGTATTTT. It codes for CASSQRAASDTQYF.

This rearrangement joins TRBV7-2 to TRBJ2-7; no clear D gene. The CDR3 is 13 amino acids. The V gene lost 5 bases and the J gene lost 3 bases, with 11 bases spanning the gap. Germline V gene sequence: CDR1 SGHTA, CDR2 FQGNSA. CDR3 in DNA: TGTGCCAGCAGCCCCCGGCGTAGCTACGAGCAGTACTTC. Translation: CASSPRRSYEQYF.

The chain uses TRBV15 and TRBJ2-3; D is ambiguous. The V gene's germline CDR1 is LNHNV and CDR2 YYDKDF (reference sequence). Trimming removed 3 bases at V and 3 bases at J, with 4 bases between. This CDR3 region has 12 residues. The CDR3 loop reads CATSSGTDTQYF. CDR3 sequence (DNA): TGTGCCACCAGCAGCGGGACAGATACGCAGTATTTT. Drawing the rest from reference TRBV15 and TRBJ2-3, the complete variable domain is DAMVIQNPRYQVTQFGKPVTLSCSQTLNHNVMYWYQQKSSQAPKLLFHYYDKDFNNEADTPDNFQSRRPNTSFCFLDIRSPGLGDTAMYLCATSSGTDTQYFGPGTRLTVL.

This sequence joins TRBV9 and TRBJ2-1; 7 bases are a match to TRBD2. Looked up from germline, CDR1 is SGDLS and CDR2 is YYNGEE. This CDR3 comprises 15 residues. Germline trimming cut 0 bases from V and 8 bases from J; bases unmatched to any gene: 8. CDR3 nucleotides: TGTGCCAGCAGCGTAGGGCTAGCGGCCGCCGATGAGCAGTTCTTC. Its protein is CASSVGLAAADEQFF.

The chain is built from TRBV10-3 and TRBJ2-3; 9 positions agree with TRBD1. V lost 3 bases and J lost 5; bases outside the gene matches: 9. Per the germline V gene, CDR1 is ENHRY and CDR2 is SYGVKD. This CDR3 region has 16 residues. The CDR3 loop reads CAISDSGTGPRDTQYF. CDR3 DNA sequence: TGTGCCATCAGTGACTCTGGGACAGGGCCAAGAGATACGCAGTATTTT.

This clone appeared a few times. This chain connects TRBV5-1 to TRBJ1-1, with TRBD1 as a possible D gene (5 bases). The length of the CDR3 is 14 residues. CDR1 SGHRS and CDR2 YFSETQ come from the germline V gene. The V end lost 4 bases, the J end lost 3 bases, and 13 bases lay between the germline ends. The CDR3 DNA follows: TGCGCCAGCAGCATCCGGGACGGTTACACTGAAGCTTTCTTT. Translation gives CASSIRDGYTEAFF.

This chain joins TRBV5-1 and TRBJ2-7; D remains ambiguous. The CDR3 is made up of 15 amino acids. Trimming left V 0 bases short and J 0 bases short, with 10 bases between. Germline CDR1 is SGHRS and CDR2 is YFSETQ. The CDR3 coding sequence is TGCGCCAGCAGCTTGGCGCTACTCGGCTCCTACGAGCAGTACTTC. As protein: CASSLALLGSYEQYF.

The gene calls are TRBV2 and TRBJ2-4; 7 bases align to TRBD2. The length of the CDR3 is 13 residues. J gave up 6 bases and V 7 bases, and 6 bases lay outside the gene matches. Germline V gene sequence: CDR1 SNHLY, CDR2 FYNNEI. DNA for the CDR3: TGTGCCAGCACCCTGGGAGGGGCAAACATTCAGTACTTC. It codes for CASTLGGANIQYF. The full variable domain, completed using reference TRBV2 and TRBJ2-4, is EPEVTQTPSHQVTQMGQEVILRCVPISNHLYFYWYRQILGQKVEFLVSFYNNEISEKSEIFDDQFSVERPDGSNFTLKIRSTKLEDSAMYFCASTLGGANIQYFGAGTRLSVL.